This is a list of T cell receptor beta chains from one sample in a study of blood T cell repertoires in COVID-19. The table came from immunoSEQ multiplex PCR; TCRdb's copy has only in-frame clones and leaves some out. Among around 300,000 clones listed, roughly 87% were seen once. The sequenced sample consisted of peripheral blood. Receptors were obtained from a man aged 18-30 years with active or convalescent COVID-19. Each CDR3 is given with its conserved first and last residue. A D gene is named only where the DNA matches it firmly. Not every row has a clone size; where given, it reads once, few, many or a size class.

clone_size | d_call | j_call | v_call | cdr3_nt | cdr3_aa
. | TRBD1 | TRBJ2-2 | TRBV4-1 | TGCGCCAGCAGCCAGCGGCTGGGGACAGGGAGGACCGGGGAGCTGTTTTTT | CASSQRLGTGRTGELFF
. | . | TRBJ1-1 | TRBV2 | TGTGCCAGCACAATGGACAAAGCTTTCTTT | CASTMDKAFF
. | . | TRBJ2-5 | TRBV21-1 | TGTGCCAGCAGCAAAGCGCTCGGGACAGGGGGCTTCAGGGAGACCCAGTACTTC | CASSKALGTGGFRETQYF
. | TRBD2 | TRBJ2-7 | TRBV18 | TGTGCCAGCTCACCACCGTTATCCCTAGCGGGTGAGCAGTACTTC | CASSPPLSLAGEQYF
. | . | TRBJ2-3 | TRBV11-2 | TGTGCCAGCAGCTTTGTGTGGGGGCCAGATACGCAGTATTTT | CASSFVWGPDTQYF
. | . | TRBJ2-7 | TRBV5-1 | TGCGCCAGCAGCTTCCAGTCGTTCTCGTTGGGTGGTCTGAGGTACTACGAGCAGTACTTC | CASSFQSFSLGGLRYYEQYF
. | TRBD1 | TRBJ1-1 | TRBV15 | TGTGCCACCAGCACCAGAGTGGGGACAGACAACACTGAAGCTTTCTTT | CATSTRVGTDNTEAFF
. | TRBD1 | TRBJ2-2 | TRBV5-1 | TGCGCCAGCAGCGCGTTGACAGGGTCCAACACCGGGGAGCTGTTTTTT | CASSALTGSNTGELFF
. | . | TRBJ2-1 | TRBV3-1/TRBV3-2 | TGTGCCAGCAGCCAAGATAGAATCCATGAGCAGTTCTTC | CASSQDRIHEQFF
. | TRBD2 | TRBJ2-7 | TRBV4-1 | TGCGCCAGCAGCCAAGAGCCTAGCGGGGGGGCCTACGAGCAGTACTTC | CASSQEPSGGAYEQYF
. | . | TRBJ2-3 | TRBV5-1 | TGCGCCAGCAGCTTCATTCGGGGGTGGAGCACAGATACGCAGTATTTT | CASSFIRGWSTDTQYF
. | . | TRBJ2-7 | TRBV7-9 | TGTGCCAGCAGCCGACAGAACTCCTACGAGCAGTACTTC | CASSRQNSYEQYF
. | . | TRBJ1-6 | TRBV5-4 | TGTGCCAGCAGCTTACAGGGTATCGATTCACCCCTCCACTTT | CASSLQGIDSPLHF
. | TRBD1 | TRBJ1-5 | TRBV6-6 | TGTGCCAGCAGTCCCAGGGGGCAACAACAGCCCCAGCATTTT | CASSPRGQQQPQHF
. | TRBD1 | TRBJ2-7 | TRBV14 | TGTGCCAGCAGCCAAGATCGGAGACAGGGCTACGAGCAGTACTTC | CASSQDRRQGYEQYF
once | . | TRBJ1-4 | TRBV5-4 | TGTGCCAGCAGCTTGACGAGAGGCGGCCGTGGTGAAAAACTGTTTTTT | CASSLTRGGRGEKLFF
. | TRBD1 | TRBJ2-7 | TRBV12-5 | TGTGCTAGTGGTATTCGACAGGGGCGCACCTACGAGCAGTACTTC | CASGIRQGRTYEQYF
. | TRBD2 | TRBJ2-7 | TRBV27 | TGTGCCAGCAGACGCCTGGCTAGCGGGAGTTGGTACGAGCAGTACTTC | CASRRLASGSWYEQYF
. | TRBD2 | TRBJ2-5 | TRBV28 | TGTGCCAGCAGCTTGGAAGGCGGGAGAGTGGAGACCCAGTACTTC | CASSLEGGRVETQYF
few | . | TRBJ1-1 | TRBV7-9 | TGTGCCAGCAGCTTAGGGGGCTGGACTGAAGCTTTCTTT | CASSLGGWTEAFF